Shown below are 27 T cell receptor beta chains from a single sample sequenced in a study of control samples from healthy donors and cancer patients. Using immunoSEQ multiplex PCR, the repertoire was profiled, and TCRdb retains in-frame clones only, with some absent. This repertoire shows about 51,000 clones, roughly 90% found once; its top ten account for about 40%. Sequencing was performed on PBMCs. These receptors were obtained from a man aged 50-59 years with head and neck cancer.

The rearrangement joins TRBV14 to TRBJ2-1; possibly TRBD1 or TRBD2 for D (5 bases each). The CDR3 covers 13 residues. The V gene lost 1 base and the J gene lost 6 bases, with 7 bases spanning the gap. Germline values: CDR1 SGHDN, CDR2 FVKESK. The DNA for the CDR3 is TGTGCCAGCAGCCAAGCTGGGGGCAATGAGCAGTTCTTC. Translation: CASSQAGGNEQFF.

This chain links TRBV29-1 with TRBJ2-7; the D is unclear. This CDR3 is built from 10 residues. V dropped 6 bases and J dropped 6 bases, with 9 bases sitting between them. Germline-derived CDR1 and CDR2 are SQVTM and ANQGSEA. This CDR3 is CSVGAGEQYF. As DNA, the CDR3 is TGCAGCGTAGGTGCTGGCGAGCAGTACTTC.

The CDR3, as DNA: TGTGCCAGCAGCCCAGCCGGGACAGGGAATGAGCAGTTCTTC. As protein: CASSPAGTGNEQFF. The chain joins TRBV11-2 to TRBJ2-1; the match to TRBD1 covers 9 bases. This CDR3 is built from 14 residues. Trimming took 5 bases from V and 7 from J; bases not matched to a gene: 6. Germline V gene sequence: CDR1 SGHAT, CDR2 FQNNGV.

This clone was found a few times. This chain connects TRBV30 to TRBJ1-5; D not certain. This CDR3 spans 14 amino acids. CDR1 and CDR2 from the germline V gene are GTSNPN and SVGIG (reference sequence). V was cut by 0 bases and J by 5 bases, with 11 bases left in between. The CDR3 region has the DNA TGTGCCTGGAGTGTACGGAGTGTGGATCAGCCCCAGCATTTT. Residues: CAWSVRSVDQPQHF.

CDR3 region: CASRQTTGSNQPQHF. The CDR3 nucleotides are TGTGCCAGCAGACAAACCACAGGGAGCAATCAGCCCCAGCATTTT. This chain uses TRBV28 with TRBJ1-5; D is possibly TRBD1 (6 bases). This CDR3 contains 15 residues. Germline V CDR1 and CDR2: MDHEN, SYDVKM. Trimming removed 6 bases from V and 1 base from J, with 13 bases in between.

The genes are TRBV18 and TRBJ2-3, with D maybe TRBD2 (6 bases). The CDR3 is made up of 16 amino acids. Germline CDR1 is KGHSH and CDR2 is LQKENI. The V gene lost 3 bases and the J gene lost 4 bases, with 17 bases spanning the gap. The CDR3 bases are TGTGCCAGCTCACCGAGTGGAGCATCGGGGGCAGATACGCAGTATTTT. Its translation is CASSPSGASGADTQYF. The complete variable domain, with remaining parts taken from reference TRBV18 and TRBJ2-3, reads NAGVMQNPRHLVRRRGQEARLRCSPMKGHSHVYWYRQLPEEGLKFMVYLQKENIIDESGMPKERFSAEFPKEGPSILRIQQVVRGDSAAYFCASSPSGASGADTQYFGPGTRLTVL.

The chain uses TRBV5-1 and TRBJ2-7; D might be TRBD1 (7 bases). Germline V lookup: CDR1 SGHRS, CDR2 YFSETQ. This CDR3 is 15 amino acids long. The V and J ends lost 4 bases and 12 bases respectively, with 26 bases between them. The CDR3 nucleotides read TGCGCCAGCAGCATACACAGGGGAGGCGAAACAGATTCGTACTTC. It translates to CASSIHRGGETDSYF.

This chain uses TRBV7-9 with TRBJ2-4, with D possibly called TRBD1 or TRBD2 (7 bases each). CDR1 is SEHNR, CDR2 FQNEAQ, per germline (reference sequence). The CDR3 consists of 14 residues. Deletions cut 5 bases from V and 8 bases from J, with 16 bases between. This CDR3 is CASSPRAGGDIQYF. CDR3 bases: TGTGCCAGCAGCCCGCGGGCAGGGGGGGACATTCAGTACTTC.

The CDR3 sequence: CASSSGTSGGYNEQFF. The CDR3, as DNA: TGCGCCAGCAGCTCAGGGACTAGCGGGGGATACAATGAGCAGTTCTTC. The J gene is TRBJ2-1, the V gene TRBV5-1; 14 positions agree with TRBD2. The germline gives CDR1 SGHRS, CDR2 YFSETQ. The CDR3 consists of 16 residues. The trim removed 3 bases at V and 4 bases at J, leaving 3 bases unmatched. The whole variable domain, filled in from reference TRBV5-1 and TRBJ2-1, reads KAGVTQTPRYLIKTRGQQVTLSCSPISGHRSVSWYQQTPGQGLQFLFEYFSETQRNKGNFPGRFSGRQFSNSRSEMNVSTLELGDSALYLCASSSGTSGGYNEQFFGPGTRLTVL.

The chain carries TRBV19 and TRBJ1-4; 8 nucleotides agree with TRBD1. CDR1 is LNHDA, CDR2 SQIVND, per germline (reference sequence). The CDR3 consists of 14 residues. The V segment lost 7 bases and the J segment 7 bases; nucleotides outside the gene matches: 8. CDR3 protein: CASTDRGQSEKLFF. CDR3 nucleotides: TGTGCCAGTACCGACAGGGGTCAGAGTGAAAAACTGTTTTTT.

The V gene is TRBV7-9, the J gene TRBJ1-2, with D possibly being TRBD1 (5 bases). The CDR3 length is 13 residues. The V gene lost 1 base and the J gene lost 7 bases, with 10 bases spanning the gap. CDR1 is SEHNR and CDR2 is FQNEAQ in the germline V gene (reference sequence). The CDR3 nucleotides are TGTGCCAGCAGCTTAGACGCAGGGCCTGGCTACACCTTC. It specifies CASSLDAGPGYTF.

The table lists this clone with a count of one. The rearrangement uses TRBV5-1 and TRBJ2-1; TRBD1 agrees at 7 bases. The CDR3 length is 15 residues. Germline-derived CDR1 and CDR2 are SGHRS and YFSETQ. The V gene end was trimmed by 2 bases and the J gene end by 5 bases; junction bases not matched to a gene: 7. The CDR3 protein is CASSFRQGLDNEQFF. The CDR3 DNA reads TGCGCCAGCAGCTTCCGACAGGGCTTGGACAATGAGCAGTTCTTC.

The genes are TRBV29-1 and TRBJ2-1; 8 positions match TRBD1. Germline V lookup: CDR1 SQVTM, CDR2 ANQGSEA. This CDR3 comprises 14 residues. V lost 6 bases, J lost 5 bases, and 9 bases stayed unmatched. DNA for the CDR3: TGCAGCGTGCTCAGCAGGGGGCGGAACAATGAGCAGTTCTTC. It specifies CSVLSRGRNNEQFF.

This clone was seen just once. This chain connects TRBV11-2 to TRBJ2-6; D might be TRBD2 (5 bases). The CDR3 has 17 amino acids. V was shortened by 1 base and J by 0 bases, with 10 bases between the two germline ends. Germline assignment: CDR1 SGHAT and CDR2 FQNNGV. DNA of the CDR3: TGTGCCAGCAGCTTAGGAGTGGGGAGCTCTGGGGCCAACGTCCTGACTTTC. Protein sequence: CASSLGVGSSGANVLTF. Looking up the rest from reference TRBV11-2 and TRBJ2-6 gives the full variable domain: EAGVAQSPRYKIIEKRQSVAFWCNPISGHATLYWYQQILGQGPKLLIQFQNNGVVDDSQLPKDRFSAERLKGVDSTLKIQPAKLEDSAVYLCASSLGVGSSGANVLTFGAGSRLTVL.

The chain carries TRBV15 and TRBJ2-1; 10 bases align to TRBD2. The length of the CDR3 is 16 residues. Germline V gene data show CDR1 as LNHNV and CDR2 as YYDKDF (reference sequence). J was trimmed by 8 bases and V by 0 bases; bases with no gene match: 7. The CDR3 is CATSRDRGTSVYEQFF. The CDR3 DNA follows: TGTGCCACCAGCAGAGATCGCGGGACTAGCGTCTATGAGCAGTTCTTC.

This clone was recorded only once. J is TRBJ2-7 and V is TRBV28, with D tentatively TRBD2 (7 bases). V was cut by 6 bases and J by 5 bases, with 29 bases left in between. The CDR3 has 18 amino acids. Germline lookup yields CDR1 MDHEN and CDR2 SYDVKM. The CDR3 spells CASSLPGGAGAMADEQYF. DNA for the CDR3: TGTGCCAGCAGCCTGCCTGGGGGGGCGGGAGCGATGGCGGACGAGCAGTACTTC. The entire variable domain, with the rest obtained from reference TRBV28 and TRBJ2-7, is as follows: DVKVTQSSRYLVKRTGEKVFLECVQDMDHENMFWYRQDPGLGLRLIYFSYDVKMKEKGDIPEGYSVSREKKERFSLILESASTNQTSMYLCASSLPGGAGAMADEQYFGPGTRLTVT.

In nucleotides, the CDR3 is TGTGCCAGCACCCCGGACAGGTTCACAAGCTACGAGCAGTACTTC. Protein product: CASTPDRFTSYEQYF. V gene TRBV2 combines with J gene TRBJ2-7; 7 nucleotides agree with TRBD1. Germline loops: CDR1 SNHLY, CDR2 FYNNEI. This CDR3 is 15 amino acids long. With 7 bases clipped from V and 3 bases from J, the junction kept 12 bases outside the gene matches.

The CDR3 region is CASSLEGYSGNTIYF. The CDR3 DNA reads TGTGCCAGCAGCTTAGAGGGCTACTCTGGAAACACCATATATTTT. The chain is built from TRBV7-2 and TRBJ1-3, with D unresolved. CDR3 length: 15 residues. V lost 1 base, J lost 0 bases, and 7 bases lay in between. Germline V gives CDR1 SGHTA, CDR2 FQGNSA.

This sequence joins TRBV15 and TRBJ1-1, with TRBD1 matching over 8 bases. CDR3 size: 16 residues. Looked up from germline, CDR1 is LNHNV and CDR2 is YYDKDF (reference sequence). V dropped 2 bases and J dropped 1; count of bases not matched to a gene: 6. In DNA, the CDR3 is TGTGCCACCAGCAGACCTCCGGGACAGGAGAACACTGAAGCTTTCTTT. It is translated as CATSRPPGQENTEAFF.

CDR3 in amino acids: CASRAGGPCLNEQFF. In DNA, the CDR3 is TGCGCCAGCCGAGCGGGGGGTCCCTGTCTCAATGAGCAGTTCTTC. The chain has TRBV23-1 and TRBJ2-1, with TRBD2 identical over 9 bases. TRBV23-1 is placed among ORFs of uncertain function. The CDR3 runs 15 residues. Losses at the gene ends were 8 bases for V and 6 bases for J; bases not matched to a gene: 11.

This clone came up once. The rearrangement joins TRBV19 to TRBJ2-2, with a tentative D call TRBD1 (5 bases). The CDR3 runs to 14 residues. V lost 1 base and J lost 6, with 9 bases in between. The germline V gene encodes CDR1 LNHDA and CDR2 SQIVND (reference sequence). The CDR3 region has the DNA TGTGCCAGTAGTATAGTTGGGGCCTCCGGGGAGCTGTTTTTT. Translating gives CASSIVGASGELFF. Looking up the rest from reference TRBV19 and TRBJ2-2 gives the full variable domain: DGGITQSPKYLFRKEGQNVTLSCEQNLNHDAMYWYRQDPGQGLRLIYYSQIVNDFQKGDIAEGYSVSREKKESFPLTVTSAQKNPTAFYLCASSIVGASGELFFGEGSRLTVL.

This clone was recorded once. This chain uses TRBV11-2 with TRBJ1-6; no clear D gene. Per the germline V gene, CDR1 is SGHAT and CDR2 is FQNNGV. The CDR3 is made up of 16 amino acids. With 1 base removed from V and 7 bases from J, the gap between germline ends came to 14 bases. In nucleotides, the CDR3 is TGTGCCAGCAGCTTAGGATCTGACCTAGGGAATTCACCCCTCCACTTT. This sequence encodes CASSLGSDLGNSPLHF.

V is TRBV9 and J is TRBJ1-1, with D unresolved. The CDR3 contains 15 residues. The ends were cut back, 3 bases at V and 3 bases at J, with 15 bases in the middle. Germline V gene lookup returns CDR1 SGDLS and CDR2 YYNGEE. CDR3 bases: TGTGCCAGCAGCGCCCCCCCCGCAGACTACACTGAAGCTTTCTTT. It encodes CASSAPPADYTEAFF.

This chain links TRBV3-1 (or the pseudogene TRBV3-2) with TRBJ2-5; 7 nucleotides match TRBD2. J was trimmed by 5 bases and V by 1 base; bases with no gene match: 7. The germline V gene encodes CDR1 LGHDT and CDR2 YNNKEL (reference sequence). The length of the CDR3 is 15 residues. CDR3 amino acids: CASSQGSAGMETQYF. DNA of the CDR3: TGTGCCAGCAGCCAAGGTTCAGCGGGGATGGAGACCCAGTACTTC.

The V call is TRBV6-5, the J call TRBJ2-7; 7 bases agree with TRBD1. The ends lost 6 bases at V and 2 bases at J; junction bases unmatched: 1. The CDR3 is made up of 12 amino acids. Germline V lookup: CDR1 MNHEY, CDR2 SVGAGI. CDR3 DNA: TGTGCCAGCAGGGGGACAGCCTACGAGCAGTACTTC. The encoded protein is CASRGTAYEQYF.

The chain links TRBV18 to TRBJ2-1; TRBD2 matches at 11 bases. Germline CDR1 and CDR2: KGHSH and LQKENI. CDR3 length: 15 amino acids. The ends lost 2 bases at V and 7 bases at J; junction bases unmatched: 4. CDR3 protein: CASSPTSGRENEQFF. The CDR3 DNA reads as TGTGCCAGCTCACCAACTAGCGGGAGAGAGAATGAGCAGTTCTTC.

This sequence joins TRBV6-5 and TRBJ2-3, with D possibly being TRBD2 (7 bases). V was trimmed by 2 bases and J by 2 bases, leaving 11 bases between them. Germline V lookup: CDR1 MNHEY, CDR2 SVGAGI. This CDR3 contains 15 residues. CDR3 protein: CASSYRGGNTDTQYF. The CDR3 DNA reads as TGTGCCAGCAGTTACAGGGGGGGAAACACAGATACGCAGTATTTT.